The sequence of this T cell receptor (beta chain) was determined in a study of cytomegalovirus exposure and HLA in healthy donors (dated by TCRdb to the late 2010s). In the study overall: A later analysis indicated that the roughly 120 validation repertoires were generated on the platform also employed for the 600 to 750 repertoires of the first cohort. The study aimed to test whether cataloging public T cell receptors could reveal signatures of past pathogen exposure. In addition to the first cohort of 500 to 850 subjects, a separate validation cohort of 130 or so different subjects was used. High-throughput TCR immunosequencing, statistical association of individual TCRs with disease status, and machine learning were combined to predict cytomegalovirus infection status. What the authors observed across the whole study: In vitro tests confirmed that a few of the cytomegalovirus-associated TCR beta chains recognize cytomegalovirus antigens. Across donors, most TCR sequences were observed very rarely, whereas some public TCRs were present in many individuals. In the study, approximately 160 TCR beta chains were listed as associated with cytomegalovirus. The authors suggested that the approach could potentially be extended to other disease states and immunological phenotypes. A later analysis lacked HLA typing for the validation cohort, so it scored co-occurrence in that cohort across all 110 or so repertoires. The classifier was reported to diagnose cytomegalovirus status with high specificity and sensitivity in both the original cohort and the validation cohort. In a later analysis, TCRs clustered in the first cohort were found to also tend to co-occur in the 110 or so validation repertoires, with 90% to 95% of cluster scores above 0.

A note on this clone: This receptor's antigen is unknown. No quality values exist for individual bases; no much larger clone is one base distant.

Separate from the approximately 670-subject first cohort, the validation cohort of some 130 subjects was the group to which the donors belonged. Library preparation used the immunoSEQ multiplex PCR assay. In the paper's pipeline: To diagnose cytomegalovirus status from the catalog of TCR beta chain sequences, a statistical classification framework was built. TCRdb provides this immuneACCESS table in a form limited to in-frame rearrangements. Some clones are lacking; in checked studies, under half of them reflect an unresolved V gene, and why the rest are absent is not known. V and J calls and clone size come straight from that table; D and trimming were deduced from the DNA. The sample table records about 220,000 clones; around nine tenths of these occur just once. Of the sample, more than 1% falls within the top ten clones. The germline V gene specifies SGHTA as CDR1 and FQGTGA as CDR2. The CDR3 starts with the cysteine, ends with the phenylalanine, and has 14 residues. Here the CDR3 DNA is all that survives: 42 bases in frame from base 1. The germline ends are 9 bases apart after V is trimmed by 4 bases and J by 0 bases.

Recombination linked TRBV7-3 to TRBJ1-1, with the D gene not confidently named. This TCR came from a woman aged 18-29 years in good health and CMV-seronegative. Sequencing input: PBMCs. The DNA sequence is as follows: TGTGCCAGCAGCTCCCAGAAACTGAACACTGAAGCTTTCTTT. It codes for CASSSQKLNTEAFF.